This entry lists 2 T cell receptor beta chains sequenced from one sample in a study of CD8 T cells in ankylosing spondylitis. Study conclusions and caveats: One TCR beta motif, made up of about 8 highly homologous variants, appeared characteristic of ankylosing spondylitis blood.

No antigen is known for these receptors. TCRdb reprocessed the 5' RACE reads via MiXCR and lists one record per CDR3 protein. The profile shows some 100,000 distinct CDR3 sequences, approximately 9.6% of them singletons. Material for sequencing was blood, either unsorted or a sorted T cell fraction (not recorded which). The origin of the receptors is a male donor with ankylosing spondylitis.

This clonotype was seen more than once but under ten times. J is TRBJ2-7 and V is TRBV20-1; unclear D gene. The germline V gene has CDR1 DFQATT and CDR2 SNEGSKA (reference sequence). V gave up 6 bases and J gave up 3 bases, with 6 bases separating them. The CDR3 has 10 residues. The CDR3 sequence is CSARDYEQYF. The CDR3 DNA reads TGCAGTGCCCGAGACTACGAGCAGTACTTC.

This clonotype has more than one count but fewer than ten. This likely comes from a read error, as the CDR3 has no conserved phenylalanine or tryptophan at its end. The rearrangement uses TRBV19 and TRBJ1-1, with a tentative D call TRBD1 (5 bases). The CDR3 consists of 16 residues. Trimming took 1 base from V and 0 from J, leaving 12 bases between them. Germline CDR1 LNHDA, CDR2 SQIVND (reference sequence). Written as DNA, the CDR3 is TGTGCCAGTAGTATAGGGTGGGGGGGGATGAACACTGAAGCTTTCGTT. Amino acids: CASSIGWGGMNTEAFV.